This T cell receptor (beta chain) was recovered during a study of OX40 agonist ivuxolimab in advanced cancers. As for the study in general: In this trial design, patients received ivuxolimab intravenously at 0.01 to 10 mg/kg every 2 weeks.

Trimming removed 4 bases from V and 9 bases from J, with 7 bases in between. CDR1 and CDR2 from the germline V gene are SQVTM and ANQGSEA. The CDR3 length is 10 residues. The protocol was immunoSEQ multiplex PCR, while the TCRdb copy is restricted to in-frame clones and leaves out a portion. The sample shows roughly 93,000 clones, approximately 90% of them seen only once. The material was CD4+ or CD8+ T cells sorted from blood, obtained in a trial of the OX40 agonist ivuxolimab. The chain joins TRBV29-1 to TRBJ2-1; unclear D gene. This TCR was sampled from an adult with an advanced solid tumor such as melanoma, head and neck, liver or kidney cancer. CDR3 DNA: TGCAGCGTTGGCGCTAGTGAGCAGTTCTTC. It codes for CSVGASEQFF.